What follows are 8 T cell receptor beta chains derived from one specimen sequenced in a study of blood T cells in healthy people across ages (dated by TCRdb to between 2014 and 2017). Libraries were built with 5' RACE. Reads for this sample came from an Illumina HiSeq 2500. The second PCR ran for roughly 6 to 11 cycles and used a J-beta primer mix along with a sample-barcoded 5' primer. Using fastp trimming at Q25 and MiXCR clonotype assembly, TCRdb reanalyzed the public sequencing data and kept in-frame beta chains. Under each unique CDR3 protein, matching rows form one entry showing the most common genes and DNA. Present in this sample are about 800,000 distinct CDR3 sequences, 46% of which were seen just once. Clones ranked in the top ten supply around 18% of the sample. Sequencing was carried out using blood. These receptors were collected from an elderly man in good health.

With respect to this clonotype: It may be a read error: a sequence one base away is much more abundant. J is TRBJ2-3 and V is TRBV20-1, with D maybe TRBD2 (6 bases). The germline V gene encodes CDR1 DFQATT and CDR2 SNEGSKA (reference sequence). The V end lost 5 bases, the J end lost 6 bases, and 21 bases lay between the germline ends. The CDR3 sequence is 15 residues long. CDR3 in DNA: TGCAGTGCTGCGGGGCTAGTGGGAGTCCAGGATACGCAGTATTTT. As protein: CSAAGLVGVQDTQYF.

V and J are TRBV7-9 and TRBJ1-2; no firm D call. The CDR3 runs to 15 residues. Germline CDR1 reads SEHNR; CDR2 reads FQNEAQ (reference sequence). V lost 1 base to trimming and J lost 3 bases, with 12 bases between them. This CDR3 is CASSLGAVVYYGYTF. For the CDR3, the DNA is TGTGCCAGCAGCTTAGGTGCCGTGGTTTACTATGGCTACACCTTC.

There are many counts of this clonotype. The chain has TRBV29-1 and TRBJ2-3; 13 bases match TRBD2. The V gene's germline CDR1 is SQVTM and CDR2 ANQGSEA. The CDR3 is 18 amino acids. The V segment lost 6 bases and the J segment 6 bases; nucleotides outside the gene matches: 18. The CDR3: CSVRGLAGVDGRLDTQYF. CDR3 sequence (DNA): TGCAGCGTCCGCGGACTAGCGGGAGTGGACGGTCGGCTGGATACGCAGTATTTT.

The chain employs TRBV4-2 and TRBJ1-6; maybe TRBD1 (5 bases). The germline V and J ends were trimmed by 0 bases and 11 bases, with 8 bases remaining between them. The CDR3 contains 13 residues. Per germline, CDR1 LGHNA and CDR2 YNFKEQ. For the CDR3, the DNA is TGTGCCAGCAGCCAAGAAGGGACCCCACCCCTCCACTTT. It yields the protein CASSQEGTPPLHF.

The V call is TRBV24-1, the J call TRBJ1-3, with TRBD1 matching 10 bases. Germline V gene data show CDR1 as KGHDR and CDR2 as SFDVKD. The junction had 2 bases not matched to a gene; V was cut back by 4 bases and J by 0 bases. The CDR3 is made up of 16 amino acids. The CDR3 loop is CATSDGDRGSGNTIYF. Here the CDR3 DNA reads TGTGCCACCAGTGACGGGGACAGGGGCTCTGGAAACACCATATATTTT.

This chain uses TRBV30 with TRBJ2-5; TRBD1 matches 7 bases. This CDR3 has 12 residues. Germline V gene sequence: CDR1 GTSNPN, CDR2 SVGIG (reference sequence). The V gene end was trimmed by 8 bases and the J gene end by 4 bases; junction bases not matched to a gene: 7. This CDR3 is CAANRGRETQYF. DNA of the CDR3: TGTGCCGCAAACAGGGGCCGAGAGACCCAGTACTTC.

In its sample, this clonotype was seen once. The chain is built from TRBV6-6 and TRBJ1-6, with D possibly being TRBD1 (6 bases). In germline, CDR1 is MNHNY, CDR2 SVGAGI (reference sequence). The V gene lost 5 bases and the J gene lost 5 bases, with 13 bases spanning the gap. The CDR3 totals 15 residues. In DNA form, the CDR3 reads TGTGCCAGCAGTGTATCGGGACACCATAATTCACCCCTCCACTTT. Translation: CASSVSGHHNSPLHF.

The chain carries TRBV25-1 and TRBJ2-7, with a tentative D call TRBD2 (6 bases). Trimming stripped 6 bases from V and 5 bases from J, with 17 bases between. This CDR3 spans 14 amino acids. Germline CDR1 MGHDK, CDR2 SYGVNS. The CDR3 DNA follows: TGTGCCAGCAGGGGATGGGGAGGTGACGACGAGCAGTACTTC. It is translated as CASRGWGGDDEQYF.